These 12 T cell receptor beta chains share one sample of origin, sequenced in a study of blood T cell repertoires in COVID-19. Clones were read by immunoSEQ multiplex PCR, and TCRdb kept only the in-frame ones, dropping some. Seen here are about 160,000 clones, approximately 91% observed once, and the top ten hold roughly 2.3%. Material: peripheral blood. The receptors originated from a man younger than 30 with acute or convalescent COVID-19.

The chain employs TRBV5-4 and TRBJ1-1; 9 nucleotides align to TRBD1. V was clipped by 4 bases and J by 0 bases; unmatched bases: 7. This CDR3 has 16 residues. The germline CDR1 and CDR2 sequences are SGHNT and YYREEE (reference sequence). CDR3 residues: CASSQATGGLNTEAFF. The CDR3 DNA is TGTGCCAGCAGCCAGGCGACAGGGGGATTGAACACTGAAGCTTTCTTT.

V usage is TRBV11-2 and J usage is TRBJ1-1, with no clear D. V lost 2 bases and J 0 bases, leaving 4 bases between the germline ends. This CDR3 spans 13 amino acids. Germline CDR1 reads SGHAT; CDR2 reads FQNNGV. The CDR3 region has the DNA TGTGCCAGCAGCTTATGGCTGAACACTGAAGCTTTCTTT. Encoded protein: CASSLWLNTEAFF.

This chain uses TRBV5-1 with TRBJ1-1; no definite D call. CDR1 SGHRS and CDR2 YFSETQ come from the germline V gene. The CDR3 extends over 13 amino acids. V was shortened by 4 bases and J by 0 bases, with 7 bases between the two germline ends. CDR3 amino acids: CASSRDLNTEAFF. The DNA of the CDR3 is TGCGCCAGCAGCCGAGACTTGAACACTGAAGCTTTCTTT.

This chain uses TRBV3-1 (or the pseudogene TRBV3-2) with TRBJ2-7; 9 bases are shared with TRBD2. CDR3 length equals 18 residues. J lost 7 bases, V lost 1 base, and 17 bases had no gene match. Germline V gene sequence: CDR1 LGHDT, CDR2 YNNKEL (reference sequence). CDR3 sequence: CASSQVGGWREGRWEQYF. In DNA form, the CDR3 reads TGTGCCAGCAGCCAAGTAGGTGGGTGGCGGGAGGGCCGGTGGGAGCAGTACTTC.

This clone was seen a handful of times. The chain combines TRBV5-1 with TRBJ1-4, with D unclear. Trimming removed 4 bases at V and 6 bases at J, with 13 bases between. This CDR3 region has 14 residues. Germline CDR1 and CDR2: SGHRS and YFSETQ. In DNA, the CDR3 is TGCGCCAGCAGCCCAACTCGGGGTCATGAAAAACTGTTTTTT. It specifies CASSPTRGHEKLFF.

This chain links TRBV25-1 with TRBJ1-5; 7 bases match TRBD1. Trimming removed 5 bases from V and 5 bases from J; junction bases left unmatched: 12. CDR3 length: 16 residues. Germline lookup yields CDR1 MGHDK and CDR2 SYGVNS. CDR3 loop: CASSTTTDREDQPQHF. The CDR3, as DNA: TGTGCCAGCAGTACTACAACAGACAGGGAAGATCAGCCCCAGCATTTT.

CDR3 nucleotide sequence: TGTGCCAGCTCACCATCTCTGACAGGGTCGTCTACCGGGGAGCTGTTTTTT. Protein product: CASSPSLTGSSTGELFF. The chain employs TRBV18 and TRBJ2-2; the match to TRBD1 covers 7 bases. CDR1 is KGHSH and CDR2 is LQKENI in the germline V gene. This CDR3 spans 17 amino acids. The V gene end was trimmed by 2 bases and the J gene end by 5 bases; junction bases not matched to a gene: 11.

The rearrangement joins TRBV24-1 to TRBJ2-7; TRBD1 aligns across 9 bases. This CDR3 is built from 16 residues. CDR1 is KGHDR and CDR2 is SFDVKD in the germline V gene. V shed 5 bases, J shed 0 bases, and the junction held 7 bases outside the gene matches. The CDR3 coding sequence is TGTGCCACCAGTGCGACCGGGACAGGGAACTCCTACGAGCAGTACTTC. Amino acid sequence: CATSATGTGNSYEQYF.

The chain couples TRBV6-5 to TRBJ1-1; tentatively, D is TRBD1 (6 bases). The V gene's germline CDR1 is MNHEY and CDR2 SVGAGI. CDR3 length: 14 residues. Trimming stripped 6 bases from V and 5 bases from J, with 16 bases between. CDR3 residues: CASSSYTGSTEAFF. As DNA, the CDR3 is TGTGCCAGCAGCAGTTACACAGGGTCAACTGAAGCTTTCTTT.

The chain links TRBV7-9 to TRBJ2-5; 7 bases line up with TRBD2. The CDR3 consists of 15 residues. V shed 3 bases and J 2 bases; nucleotides not matched to a gene: 6. The germline CDR1 and CDR2 sequences are SEHNR and FQNEAQ (reference sequence). The CDR3 sequence: CASSFLGGGQETQYF. CDR3 nucleotide sequence: TGTGCCAGCAGCTTTTTAGGCGGGGGACAAGAGACCCAGTACTTC. Variable domain in full (rest from reference TRBV7-9 and TRBJ2-5): DTGVSQNPRHKITKRGQNVTFRCDPISEHNRLYWYRQTLGQGPEFLTYFQNEAQLEKSRLLSDRFSAERPKGSFSTLEIQRTEQGDSAMYLCASSFLGGGQETQYFGPGTRLLVL.

This chain connects TRBV5-1 to TRBJ2-1; TRBD1 agrees at 9 bases. CDR1 SGHRS and CDR2 YFSETQ come from the germline V gene. V shed 4 bases and J 1 base; nucleotides not matched to a gene: 12. CDR3 length equals 18 residues. The CDR3 here is CASSPTNPQGASYNEQFF. For the CDR3, the DNA is TGCGCCAGCAGCCCTACCAACCCACAGGGGGCTTCCTACAATGAGCAGTTCTTC.

This chain links TRBV7-8 with TRBJ1-5; the D is unclear. The CDR3 runs 16 residues. Germline V CDR1 and CDR2: SGHVS, FQNEAQ. V shed 0 bases and J shed 4 bases, with 13 bases lying between them. The CDR3 DNA reads as TGTGCCAGCAGCTTAGCTCGGTGGGCCGTGAATCAGCCCCAGCATTTT. Translation gives CASSLARWAVNQPQHF.